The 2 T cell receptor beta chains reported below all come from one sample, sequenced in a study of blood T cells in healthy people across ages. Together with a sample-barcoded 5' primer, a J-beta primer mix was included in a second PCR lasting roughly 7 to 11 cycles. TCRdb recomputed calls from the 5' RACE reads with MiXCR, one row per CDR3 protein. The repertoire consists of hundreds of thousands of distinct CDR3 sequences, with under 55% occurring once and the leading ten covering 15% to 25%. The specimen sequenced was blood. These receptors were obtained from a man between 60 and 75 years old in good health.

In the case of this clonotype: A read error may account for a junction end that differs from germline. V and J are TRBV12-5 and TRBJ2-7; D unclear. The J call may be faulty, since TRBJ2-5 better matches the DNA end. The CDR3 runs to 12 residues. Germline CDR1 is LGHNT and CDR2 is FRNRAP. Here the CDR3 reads CASGLDGETQYF. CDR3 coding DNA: TGTGCTAGTGGCTTGGATGGGGAGACCCAGTACTTC.

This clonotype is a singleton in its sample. CDR3 protein: CASSLDCTAFF. CDR3 in DNA: TGTGCCAGCAGCTTGGACTGTACGGCTTTCTTT. The gene calls are TRBV7-9 and TRBJ1-1; D is unresolved. The germline V and J ends were trimmed by 3 bases and 11 bases, with 10 bases remaining between them. The germline V gene has CDR1 SEHNR and CDR2 FQNEAQ (reference sequence). The length of the CDR3 is 11 residues. The variable domain in full, completed from reference TRBV7-9 and TRBJ1-1, reads DTGVSQNPRHKITKRGQNVTFRCDPISEHNRLYWYRQTLGQGPEFLTYFQNEAQLEKSRLLSDRFSAERPKGSFSTLEIQRTEQGDSAMYLCASSLDCTAFFGQGTRLTVV.